This TCR beta chain stems from a study of blood T cell repertoires in COVID-19. CDR1 and CDR2 from the germline V gene are LNHDA and SQIVND (reference sequence). V dropped 4 bases and J dropped 0 bases, with 11 bases sitting between them. The CDR3 runs to 15 residues. Clones were read by immunoSEQ multiplex PCR, and TCRdb kept only the in-frame ones, dropping some. The top ten hold approximately 1.5% of the sample, which has 110,000 or so clones, over 75% seen once. This sequence originates from a man in his fifties or sixties with acute or convalescent COVID-19. V and J are TRBV19 and TRBJ2-3, with D possibly TRBD2 on 6 matching bases. What was sequenced was peripheral blood. CDR3 loop: CASSTPGGSTDTQYF. As DNA, the CDR3 is TGTGCCAGTAGTACCCCCGGGGGAAGCACAGATACGCAGTATTTT.